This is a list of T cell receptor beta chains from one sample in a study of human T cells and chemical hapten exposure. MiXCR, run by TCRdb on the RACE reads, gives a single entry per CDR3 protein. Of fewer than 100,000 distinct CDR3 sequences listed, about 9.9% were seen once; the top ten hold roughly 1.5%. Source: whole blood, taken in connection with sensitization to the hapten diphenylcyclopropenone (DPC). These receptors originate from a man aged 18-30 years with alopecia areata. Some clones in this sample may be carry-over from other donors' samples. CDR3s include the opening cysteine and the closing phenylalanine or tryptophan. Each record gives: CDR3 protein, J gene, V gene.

CDR3 protein: CASSIGGGYNEQFF; J gene: TRBJ2-1; V gene: TRBV5-4
CDR3 protein: CASSLEVYGYTF; J gene: TRBJ1-2; V gene: TRBV7-9
CDR3 protein: CASSYPRPGAGGYTF; J gene: TRBJ1-2; V gene: TRBV6-2/TRBV6-3
CDR3 protein: CASSASQGPTGELFF; J gene: TRBJ2-2; V gene: TRBV6-4
CDR3 protein: CASSPSDVTGNTIYF; J gene: TRBJ1-3; V gene: TRBV7-6
CDR3 protein: CASSWRSNNEQFF; J gene: TRBJ2-1; V gene: TRBV5-1
CDR3 protein: CASSRRQGGSYNEQFF; J gene: TRBJ2-1; V gene: TRBV5-1
CDR3 protein: CSAKFTGTTEAFF; J gene: TRBJ1-1; V gene: TRBV20-1
CDR3 protein: CASSDRQGASPIF; J gene: TRBJ1-2; V gene: TRBV25-1
CDR3 protein: CASSSLKGGLTEAFF; J gene: TRBJ1-1; V gene: TRBV4-3
CDR3 protein: CASSLRQAGETQYF; J gene: TRBJ2-5; V gene: TRBV7-9
CDR3 protein: CASSYGSVDTQYF; J gene: TRBJ2-3; V gene: TRBV6-5
CDR3 protein: CASSEVTANTEAFF; J gene: TRBJ1-1; V gene: TRBV2
CDR3 protein: CSAIPVGAGKLFF; J gene: TRBJ1-4; V gene: TRBV20-1
CDR3 protein: CASSYDRETPPYNEQFF; J gene: TRBJ2-1; V gene: TRBV6-5
CDR3 protein: CASSQDSAASYNEQFF; J gene: TRBJ2-1; V gene: TRBV5-1
CDR3 protein: CASSRGQGNTGELFF; J gene: TRBJ2-2; V gene: TRBV28
CDR3 protein: CASSSQRGDTDTQYF; J gene: TRBJ2-3; V gene: TRBV7-6
CDR3 protein: CASSLDRGREAFF; J gene: TRBJ1-1; V gene: TRBV5-1
CDR3 protein: CASSLGGSSGAREQFF; J gene: TRBJ2-1; V gene: TRBV11-3
CDR3 protein: CASRPTPQETQHF; J gene: TRBJ2-5; V gene: TRBV7-8
CDR3 protein: CATSDSSRRGDTGELFF; J gene: TRBJ2-2; V gene: TRBV24-1
CDR3 protein: CASSLRLSGANVLTF; J gene: TRBJ2-6; V gene: TRBV7-9
CDR3 protein: CASSPQFRRGQDPGELFF; J gene: TRBJ2-2; V gene: TRBV18
CDR3 protein: CASSPVNSNYGYTF; J gene: TRBJ1-2; V gene: TRBV28
CDR3 protein: CANSFRDGKTEAFF; J gene: TRBJ1-1; V gene: TRBV5-4
CDR3 protein: CASSLRTGTDTQYF; J gene: TRBJ2-3; V gene: TRBV4-1
CDR3 protein: CASSIGAKGADQPQHF; J gene: TRBJ1-5; V gene: TRBV19
CDR3 protein: CASSATGTGHYNEQFF; J gene: TRBJ2-1; V gene: TRBV4-3
CDR3 protein: CASRGQALSGANVLTF; J gene: TRBJ2-6; V gene: TRBV28
CDR3 protein: CSVKAQGETEAFF; J gene: TRBJ1-1; V gene: TRBV29-1
CDR3 protein: CASSFGGGQPQHF; J gene: TRBJ1-5; V gene: TRBV6-5
CDR3 protein: CAIRGEGGPDTQYF; J gene: TRBJ2-3; V gene: TRBV10-3
CDR3 protein: CASSQDSGGNTGELFF; J gene: TRBJ2-2; V gene: TRBV4-3
CDR3 protein: CASSYRTSGDTQYF; J gene: TRBJ2-3; V gene: TRBV27
CDR3 protein: CASSQTGLAVNEQFF; J gene: TRBJ2-1; V gene: TRBV4-3
CDR3 protein: CASSEGLLNGELFF; J gene: TRBJ2-2; V gene: TRBV9
CDR3 protein: CASSPLPIDGYTF; J gene: TRBJ1-2; V gene: TRBV28
CDR3 protein: CASSRTGVGETQYF; J gene: TRBJ2-5; V gene: TRBV11-2
CDR3 protein: CASSATGRGRTEAFF; J gene: TRBJ1-1; V gene: TRBV9
CDR3 protein: CASRRLAGKETQYF; J gene: TRBJ2-5; V gene: TRBV12-3/TRBV12-4
CDR3 protein: CASSLSGTLSNQPQHF; J gene: TRBJ1-5; V gene: TRBV12-3/TRBV12-4
CDR3 protein: CASTTGSEQYF; J gene: TRBJ2-7; V gene: TRBV7-9
CDR3 protein: CASSLNQAERMEKLFF; J gene: TRBJ1-4; V gene: TRBV18
CDR3 protein: CSVEDLYLSTDTQYF; J gene: TRBJ2-3; V gene: TRBV29-1
CDR3 protein: CASRPRDRGTGELFF; J gene: TRBJ2-2; V gene: TRBV6-2/TRBV6-3
CDR3 protein: CASSWPQRGLNEQFF; J gene: TRBJ2-1; V gene: TRBV11-2
CDR3 protein: CSVEQPPGQGILDTQYF; J gene: TRBJ2-3; V gene: TRBV29-1
CDR3 protein: CASSLVPSTDTQYF; J gene: TRBJ2-3; V gene: TRBV7-9
CDR3 protein: CASSQGTGGYTF; J gene: TRBJ1-2; V gene: TRBV4-1
CDR3 protein: CASSLSGASYNEQFF; J gene: TRBJ2-1; V gene: TRBV5-1
CDR3 protein: CASSVGVRGETQYF; J gene: TRBJ2-5; V gene: TRBV9
CDR3 protein: CSVVRNTGELFF; J gene: TRBJ2-2; V gene: TRBV29-1
CDR3 protein: CASSEGSTGELFF; J gene: TRBJ2-2; V gene: TRBV6-4
CDR3 protein: CSARDGAWRTMNTEAFF; J gene: TRBJ1-1; V gene: TRBV20-1